The sequence of this TCR beta chain was determined in a study of T cell responses to AZD1222 COVID-19 vaccine. Overall study results and limits: Most donors were white British, females outnumbered males, and clonal diversity was possibly underestimated. As reported, nearly half of all spike-specific TCRs target variant regions that are unmutated.

Remarks on this clone: Its matching antigen is unknown.

Data came from immunoSEQ multiplex PCR; TCRdb stores just in-frame clones and leaves some out. The sample records about 90,000 clones, around 90% being singletons. This receptor was taken from an adult in good health. Specimen: peripheral blood, collected on day 0 of MenACWY control vaccination.

The CDR3 reads CASSIRTGGNHEQYF. In DNA, the CDR3 is TGTGCCAGTAGTATCCGGACAGGGGGAAATCACGAGCAGTACTTC. The rearrangement uses TRBV19 and TRBJ2-7; 10 nucleotides line up with TRBD1. J was trimmed by 5 bases and V by 3 bases; bases with no gene match: 7. This CDR3 has 15 amino acids. Germline CDR1 and CDR2: LNHDA and SQIVND (reference sequence).